This TCR beta chain was retrieved from a study of T cell changes during pregnancy in multiple sclerosis. Generated by immunoSEQ multiplex PCR, the TCRdb table keeps only in-frame clones and is missing some. The table has around 56,000 clones, around nine tenths seen once. V was clipped by 0 bases and J by 6 bases, with 8 bases between them. The CDR3 extends over 13 amino acids. Germline V CDR1 and CDR2: KGHSH, LQKENI. The chain has TRBV18 and TRBJ1-2; D unclear. The source was peripheral blood, collected in the first trimester of pregnancy. The sequence came from a female donor in good health, enrolled as a control in a pregnancy study. The CDR3: CASSPPPRDGYTF. Written as DNA, the CDR3 is TGTGCCAGCTCACCACCGCCGCGGGATGGCTACACCTTC. The whole variable domain, filled in from reference TRBV18 and TRBJ1-2, reads NAGVMQNPRHLVRRRGQEARLRCSPMKGHSHVYWYRQLPEEGLKFMVYLQKENIIDESGMPKERFSAEFPKEGPSILRIQQVVRGDSAAYFCASSPPPRDGYTFGSGTRLTVV.